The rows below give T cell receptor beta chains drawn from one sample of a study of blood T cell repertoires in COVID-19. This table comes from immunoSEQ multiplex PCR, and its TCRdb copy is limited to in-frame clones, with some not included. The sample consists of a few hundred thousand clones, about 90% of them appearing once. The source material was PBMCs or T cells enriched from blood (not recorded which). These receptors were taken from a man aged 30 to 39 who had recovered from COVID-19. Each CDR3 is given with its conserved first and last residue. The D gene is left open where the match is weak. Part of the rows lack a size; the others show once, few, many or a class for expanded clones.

CDR3 protein: CASSPPGRGNTEAFF; CDR3 DNA: TGTGCCAGCTCACCACCCGGCAGGGGGAACACTGAAGCTTTCTTT; clone size: once; V gene: TRBV18; D gene: .; J gene: TRBJ1-1; CDR3 length: 15
CDR3 protein: CASSLGQTNTEAFF; CDR3 DNA: TGTGCCAGCTCCTTGGGACAGACGAACACTGAAGCTTTCTTT; clone size: .; V gene: TRBV18; D gene: TRBD1; J gene: TRBJ1-1; CDR3 length: 14
CDR3 protein: CASSYSRQKQETQYF; CDR3 DNA: TGTGCCAGCAGTTACTCGAGACAGAAACAAGAGACCCAGTACTTC; clone size: .; V gene: TRBV6-5; D gene: .; J gene: TRBJ2-5; CDR3 length: 15
CDR3 protein: CASSPQGINQPQHF; CDR3 DNA: TGTGCCAGCAGTCCACAGGGGATTAATCAGCCCCAGCATTTT; clone size: once; V gene: TRBV6-5; D gene: TRBD1; J gene: TRBJ1-5; CDR3 length: 14
CDR3 protein: CASSLGNSGNYEQYF; CDR3 DNA: TGCGCCAGCAGCTTGGGAAACAGTGGCAACTACGAGCAGTACTTC; clone size: .; V gene: TRBV5-1; D gene: .; J gene: TRBJ2-7; CDR3 length: 15
CDR3 protein: CASSQGLADPGTGELFF; CDR3 DNA: TGTGCCAGCAGCCAGGGACTAGCGGACCCCGGTACCGGGGAGCTGTTTTTT; clone size: .; V gene: TRBV7-6; D gene: TRBD2; J gene: TRBJ2-2; CDR3 length: 17
CDR3 protein: CASGPPDRVGTEAFF; CDR3 DNA: TGTGCTAGTGGTCCTCCCGACAGGGTGGGGACTGAAGCTTTCTTT; clone size: .; V gene: TRBV12-5; D gene: TRBD1; J gene: TRBJ1-1; CDR3 length: 15
CDR3 protein: CASSRTGLYQPQHF; CDR3 DNA: TGTGCCAGCAGTCGGACAGGGCTGTATCAGCCCCAGCATTTT; clone size: .; V gene: TRBV6-5; D gene: TRBD1; J gene: TRBJ1-5; CDR3 length: 14
CDR3 protein: CASRLTGYLNTEAFF; CDR3 DNA: TGTGCCAGCAGGCTAACAGGGTATCTGAACACTGAAGCTTTCTTT; clone size: .; V gene: TRBV27; D gene: .; J gene: TRBJ1-1; CDR3 length: 15
CDR3 protein: CASSGGGIDTQYF; CDR3 DNA: TGCGCCAGCAGTGGAGGAGGGATAGATACGCAGTATTTT; clone size: .; V gene: TRBV5-1; D gene: .; J gene: TRBJ2-3; CDR3 length: 13
CDR3 protein: CASSPPTGTGNTIYF; CDR3 DNA: TGTGCCAGCTCACCACCGACGGGGACTGGAAACACCATATATTTT; clone size: .; V gene: TRBV18; D gene: .; J gene: TRBJ1-3; CDR3 length: 15
CDR3 protein: CASSWRVGPLYEQYF; CDR3 DNA: TGTGCCAGCAGCTGGAGGGTCGGCCCACTCTACGAGCAGTACTTC; clone size: .; V gene: TRBV5-6; D gene: .; J gene: TRBJ2-7; CDR3 length: 15
CDR3 protein: CAWIQPLAGNEQYF; CDR3 DNA: TGTGCCTGGATTCAACCCCTAGCGGGGAACGAGCAGTACTTC; clone size: .; V gene: TRBV30; D gene: TRBD2; J gene: TRBJ2-7; CDR3 length: 14
CDR3 protein: CASSPPRDRGNYGYTF; CDR3 DNA: TGTGCCAGCAGCCCCCCACGGGACAGGGGGAACTATGGCTACACCTTC; clone size: .; V gene: TRBV7-9; D gene: TRBD1; J gene: TRBJ1-2; CDR3 length: 16
CDR3 protein: CASSTGGEQYF; CDR3 DNA: TGTGCCAGCAGTACAGGGGGAGAGCAGTACTTC; clone size: .; V gene: TRBV7-6; D gene: TRBD1; J gene: TRBJ2-7; CDR3 length: 11
CDR3 protein: CASSPQGAGEYGYTF; CDR3 DNA: TGCGCCAGCAGCCCTCAGGGGGCCGGGGAGTATGGCTACACCTTC; clone size: once; V gene: TRBV4-1; D gene: TRBD1; J gene: TRBJ1-2; CDR3 length: 15
CDR3 protein: CATHSGVYTGELFF; CDR3 DNA: TGTGCCACCCATAGCGGGGTGTACACCGGGGAGCTGTTTTTT; clone size: .; V gene: TRBV2; D gene: TRBD2; J gene: TRBJ2-2; CDR3 length: 14
CDR3 protein: CASSGRGLGTEAFF; CDR3 DNA: TGCGCCAGCAGTGGCCGGGGTCTGGGCACTGAAGCTTTCTTT; clone size: .; V gene: TRBV10-2; D gene: .; J gene: TRBJ1-1; CDR3 length: 14
CDR3 protein: CASSPAGQGNSPLHF; CDR3 DNA: TGTGCCAGCAGTCCTGCGGGACAGGGTAACTCACCCCTCCACTTT; clone size: .; V gene: TRBV6-5; D gene: TRBD1; J gene: TRBJ1-6; CDR3 length: 15
CDR3 protein: CASSQGTGGPEAFF; CDR3 DNA: TGCGCCAGCAGCCAAGGGACAGGGGGCCCCGAAGCTTTCTTT; clone size: .; V gene: TRBV4-3; D gene: TRBD1; J gene: TRBJ1-1; CDR3 length: 14
CDR3 protein: CASSQDLTVIGGRQPQHF; CDR3 DNA: TGTGCCAGCAGCCAAGACCTTACGGTAATCGGGGGTAGACAGCCCCAGCATTTT; clone size: .; V gene: TRBV4-2; D gene: .; J gene: TRBJ1-5; CDR3 length: 18
CDR3 protein: CASSYSWDSSYEQYF; CDR3 DNA: TGTGCCAGCAGTTACTCGTGGGACAGCTCCTACGAGCAGTACTTC; clone size: .; V gene: TRBV6-2/TRBV6-3; D gene: TRBD1; J gene: TRBJ2-7; CDR3 length: 15
CDR3 protein: CASSPGGGTGELFF; CDR3 DNA: TGTGCCAGCAGCCCGGGAGGGGGTACCGGGGAGCTGTTTTTT; clone size: .; V gene: TRBV9; D gene: TRBD2; J gene: TRBJ2-2; CDR3 length: 14
CDR3 protein: CAWSEQLFSPLHF; CDR3 DNA: TGTGCCTGGAGTGAACAGTTATTTTCACCCCTCCACTTT; clone size: .; V gene: TRBV30; D gene: .; J gene: TRBJ1-6; CDR3 length: 13
CDR3 protein: CASSPLLRGLNTEAFF; CDR3 DNA: TGTGCCAGCTCACCACTTTTAAGGGGGTTGAACACTGAAGCTTTCTTT; clone size: .; V gene: TRBV18; D gene: .; J gene: TRBJ1-1; CDR3 length: 16
CDR3 protein: CASSLRDGAFF; CDR3 DNA: TGTGCCAGTAGTCTCCGGGATGGAGCTTTCTTT; clone size: .; V gene: TRBV19; D gene: .; J gene: TRBJ1-1; CDR3 length: 11
CDR3 protein: CAWSGQGGDGYTF; CDR3 DNA: TGTGCCTGGAGTGGACAGGGTGGAGATGGCTACACCTTC; clone size: .; V gene: TRBV30; D gene: TRBD1; J gene: TRBJ1-2; CDR3 length: 13
CDR3 protein: CSAIGDNEQFF; CDR3 DNA: TGCAGTGCTATCGGAGACAATGAGCAGTTCTTC; clone size: .; V gene: TRBV20-1; D gene: .; J gene: TRBJ2-1; CDR3 length: 11
CDR3 protein: CASSLVEVSQAFF; CDR3 DNA: TGTGCCAGCAGCTTAGTGGAGGTCAGTCAAGCTTTCTTT; clone size: .; V gene: TRBV7-8; D gene: .; J gene: TRBJ1-1; CDR3 length: 13
CDR3 protein: CASSIQQAGLVDTQYF; CDR3 DNA: TGTGCCAGCAGTATACAGCAAGCGGGACTAGTCGATACGCAGTATTTT; clone size: .; V gene: TRBV5-5; D gene: TRBD2; J gene: TRBJ2-3; CDR3 length: 16
CDR3 protein: CASTSGTGGWGEQFF; CDR3 DNA: TGTGCCAGCACCTCCGGGACAGGGGGCTGGGGTGAGCAGTTCTTC; clone size: .; V gene: TRBV9; D gene: TRBD1; J gene: TRBJ2-1; CDR3 length: 15
CDR3 protein: CASSLVAGGGNQPQHF; CDR3 DNA: TGCGCCAGCAGCTTGGTCGCAGGAGGGGGCAATCAGCCCCAGCATTTT; clone size: .; V gene: TRBV5-1; D gene: .; J gene: TRBJ1-5; CDR3 length: 16
CDR3 protein: CASSPTGAPTETQYF; CDR3 DNA: TGTGCCAGCAGCCCGACAGGGGCTCCAACTGAGACCCAGTACTTC; clone size: .; V gene: TRBV7-9; D gene: TRBD1; J gene: TRBJ2-5; CDR3 length: 15
CDR3 protein: CASSPTEYLYGYTF; CDR3 DNA: TGTGCCAGCAGCCCAACAGAATACCTCTATGGCTACACCTTC; clone size: .; V gene: TRBV11-2; D gene: .; J gene: TRBJ1-2; CDR3 length: 14
CDR3 protein: CASTGTGHQPQHF; CDR3 DNA: TGCGCCAGCACTGGGACAGGCCATCAGCCCCAGCATTTT; clone size: .; V gene: TRBV10-2; D gene: TRBD1; J gene: TRBJ1-5; CDR3 length: 13
CDR3 protein: CATTQEPVAGQNTGELFF; CDR3 DNA: TGTGCCACCACCCAAGAGCCAGTGGCAGGACAGAACACCGGGGAGCTGTTTTTT; clone size: .; V gene: TRBV15; D gene: .; J gene: TRBJ2-2; CDR3 length: 18
CDR3 protein: CASSSGRLGYTF; CDR3 DNA: TGTGCCAGCAGTTCCGGGAGATTGGGCTACACCTTC; clone size: once; V gene: TRBV27; D gene: .; J gene: TRBJ1-2; CDR3 length: 12
CDR3 protein: CASSPTLLAGGYSYNEQFF; CDR3 DNA: TGTGCCAGCTCACCAACCTTGCTAGCGGGGGGCTACTCCTACAATGAGCAGTTCTTC; clone size: .; V gene: TRBV18; D gene: TRBD2; J gene: TRBJ2-1; CDR3 length: 19
CDR3 protein: CATGRGGLAGQETQYF; CDR3 DNA: TGTGCCACCGGGCGGGGGGGACTAGCGGGCCAAGAGACCCAGTACTTC; clone size: .; V gene: TRBV15; D gene: TRBD2; J gene: TRBJ2-5; CDR3 length: 16
CDR3 protein: CASSQGLGGNSPLHF; CDR3 DNA: TGCGCCAGCAGCCAAGGACTAGGCGGGAATTCACCCCTCCACTTT; clone size: few; V gene: TRBV4-1; D gene: .; J gene: TRBJ1-6; CDR3 length: 15
CDR3 protein: CASSPGQGTDTQYF; CDR3 DNA: TGTGCCAGCTCACCGGGACAGGGGACAGATACGCAGTATTTT; clone size: .; V gene: TRBV18; D gene: TRBD1; J gene: TRBJ2-3; CDR3 length: 14
CDR3 protein: CASSHRFGGGGTTDTQYF; CDR3 DNA: TGTGCCAGCAGCCATAGATTTGGGGGCGGGGGGACAACAGATACGCAGTATTTT; clone size: .; V gene: TRBV11-2; D gene: TRBD2; J gene: TRBJ2-3; CDR3 length: 18
CDR3 protein: CASSLYSYTEAFF; CDR3 DNA: TGTGCCAGCAGTTTATACAGCTACACTGAAGCTTTCTTT; clone size: .; V gene: TRBV12-3/TRBV12-4; D gene: .; J gene: TRBJ1-1; CDR3 length: 13
CDR3 protein: CASSGGDYSGNTIYF; CDR3 DNA: TGTGCCAGCAGCGGCGGGGATTACTCTGGAAACACCATATATTTT; clone size: .; V gene: TRBV9; D gene: .; J gene: TRBJ1-3; CDR3 length: 15
CDR3 protein: CAWSGARGPRSPLHF; CDR3 DNA: TGTGCCTGGAGTGGGGCTAGGGGGCCAAGATCACCCCTCCACTTT; clone size: .; V gene: TRBV30; D gene: TRBD1; J gene: TRBJ1-6; CDR3 length: 15
CDR3 protein: CASSQVPWGQGYGYTF; CDR3 DNA: TGCGCCAGCAGCCAAGTACCGTGGGGGCAGGGCTATGGCTACACCTTC; clone size: .; V gene: TRBV4-1; D gene: .; J gene: TRBJ1-2; CDR3 length: 16
CDR3 protein: CASSNRQGSTGELFF; CDR3 DNA: TGTGCCAGCAGCAACAGACAGGGGAGCACCGGGGAGCTGTTTTTT; clone size: .; V gene: TRBV9; D gene: TRBD1; J gene: TRBJ2-2; CDR3 length: 15
CDR3 protein: CASSGGGSNTEAFF; CDR3 DNA: TGTGCCAGCAGCGGAGGGGGCTCGAACACTGAAGCTTTCTTT; clone size: .; V gene: TRBV5-6; D gene: TRBD1; J gene: TRBJ1-1; CDR3 length: 14
CDR3 protein: CASSLGEGTYEQYF; CDR3 DNA: TGTGCCAGCAGCCTCGGGGAGGGGACCTACGAGCAGTACTTC; clone size: .; V gene: TRBV3-1/TRBV3-2; D gene: TRBD2; J gene: TRBJ2-7; CDR3 length: 14
CDR3 protein: CASSLGHQNTEAFF; CDR3 DNA: TGTGCCAGCAGCCTGGGACATCAGAACACTGAAGCTTTCTTT; clone size: few; V gene: TRBV7-2; D gene: .; J gene: TRBJ1-1; CDR3 length: 14
CDR3 protein: CASSPIHNSFTEAFF; CDR3 DNA: TGTGCCAGCAGCCCCATTCACAATAGCTTTACTGAAGCTTTCTTT; clone size: .; V gene: TRBV7-8; D gene: .; J gene: TRBJ1-1; CDR3 length: 15
CDR3 protein: CASSLKNGLRDRNNQPQHF; CDR3 DNA: TGCGCCAGCAGCTTGAAAAACGGCTTACGGGACAGGAACAATCAGCCCCAGCATTTT; clone size: .; V gene: TRBV5-1; D gene: TRBD1; J gene: TRBJ1-5; CDR3 length: 19
CDR3 protein: CASSLVGDEQYF; CDR3 DNA: TGTGCCAGCAGTTTGGTAGGGGACGAGCAGTACTTC; clone size: .; V gene: TRBV27; D gene: .; J gene: TRBJ2-7; CDR3 length: 12
CDR3 protein: CASSRGLAGGPQETQYF; CDR3 DNA: TGTGCCAGCAGTAGGGGACTAGCGGGGGGACCCCAAGAGACCCAGTACTTC; clone size: few; V gene: TRBV5-4; D gene: TRBD2; J gene: TRBJ2-5; CDR3 length: 17
CDR3 protein: CASSFTADRTEAFF; CDR3 DNA: TGCGCCAGCAGCTTCACAGCTGACCGCACTGAAGCTTTCTTT; clone size: .; V gene: TRBV5-1; D gene: .; J gene: TRBJ1-1; CDR3 length: 14